This record covers a single T cell receptor beta chain. A read error may account for a junction end that differs from germline. The data originate from a study of blood T cell repertoires in COVID-19. In the study overall: Whether acute or convalescent, the COVID-19 samples came from the United States, Italy and Spain. PBMCs, B-cell-depleted T cells, or T cells provided the cDNA or gDNA that made up the material.

Per the germline V gene, CDR1 is KGHDR and CDR2 is SFDVKD. CDR3 length: 16 amino acids. Original handling: Reference gene primer amplification yielded estimated nucleated cell counts. Produced via immunoSEQ multiplex PCR; TCRdb's table is partial and in-frame only. The V and J calls and the clone size are those of that table, but D and trimming were determined from the DNA. The sample records around 220,000 clones, around nine tenths being singletons. The TCR comes from a woman aged 35 to 49 who had recovered from COVID-19. The J gene is TRBJ2-3, the V gene TRBV24-1; the match to TRBD1 covers 10 bases. Sequenced input: peripheral blood. The CDR3 DNA reads as TGTGTCACCAGTGATTCGGGACAGGGGATGACAGATACGCAGTATTTT. Protein product: CVTSDSGQGMTDTQYF.